This T cell receptor (beta chain) emerged from a study of blood T cell repertoires in COVID-19. Looking at the study overall: Acute and convalescent COVID-19 samples came from the United States, Italy and Spain. PBMCs, B-cell-depleted T cells, or T cells provided the cDNA or gDNA that made up the material.

This clone was seen once. V lost 3 bases and J lost 1, with 10 bases in between. CDR3 length equals 15 residues. CDR1 is LNHNV, CDR2 YYDKDF, per germline (reference sequence). In the original analysis: The assay estimated nucleated cells by amplifying reference gene primers. Method: immunoSEQ multiplex PCR; TCRdb's copy keeps in-frame clones and lacks some. V and J calls and clone size come straight from that table; D and trimming were deduced from the DNA. The sample includes just over 150,000 clones, 70% to 85% of them seen just once. Sequencing used peripheral blood. The chain combines TRBV15 with TRBJ1-5, with a possible D match to TRBD1 (5 bases). The TCR comes from a woman between 45 and 60 years old with acute or convalescent COVID-19. CDR3 sequence reads: CATSSDQGSNQPQHF. The DNA for the CDR3 is TGTGCCACCAGCAGTGACCAGGGCAGCAATCAGCCCCAGCATTTT.